This T cell receptor (beta chain) was retrieved from a study of Ad26.COV2.S vaccination and SARS-CoV-2 variants. This clone came up a few times. Its target is not known. Regarding the study as a whole: Vaccinated and placebo-treated recipients had similar non-spike TCR breadth. It was vaccine recipients, not placebo recipients, who had the higher spike-specific TCR breadth. Possibly, TCR breadth and depth analyses underestimated total T cell responses. After vaccination, reports described spike-specific CD8+ and CD4+ T cell responses as showing substantial breadth.

The junction had 1 base not matched to a gene; V was cut back by 2 bases and J by 3 bases. CDR1 is MNHEY and CDR2 is SVGEGT in the germline V gene. The CDR3 consists of 13 residues. Profiling relied on immunoSEQ multiplex PCR, and the TCRdb table lists in-frame clones only, not all of them. The data show about 7,100 clones, about 83% seen once. The genes are TRBV6-2 or TRBV6-3 and TRBJ2-7, with 7 bases aligning to TRBD2. Sequencing was performed on peripheral blood, taken after recovery from COVID-19. The sequence derives from a human donor who had recovered from COVID-19. DNA for the CDR3: TGTGCCAGCAGTTACGCGGGAGACTACGAGCAGTACTTC. Residues: CASSYAGDYEQYF.